This T cell receptor (beta chain) was sequenced during a study of vaccination effects on CD4 cells after COVID-19. Study-level findings and limits: Healthy vaccinees had only 1 of 255 vaccine-induced clones cross-react with common cold coronaviruses. The authors studied few convalescent patients and collected no early post-infection timepoints.

Assay: immunoSEQ multiplex PCR; the TCRdb copy retains only in-frame clones and omits some. Here the sample spans roughly 68,000 clones, 74% being singletons. Peptide-pool stimulation followed by sequencing identified expanded antigen-specific CD4+ clonotypes in the ViraFEST assay. Following 10 days of culture, CD4+ T cells were isolated. Participants got two doses of BNT162b2 or mRNA-1273 vaccine. Wells each received 2.2 million or so PBMC, cultured with approximately 10 IU/ml IL-2 and 10 ug/ml peptides. Each culture had half its medium swapped for IL-2 medium on days 3 and 7. Details on this clone: The antigen is undetermined.

V lost 6 bases and J lost 2; bases outside the gene matches: 6. Per the germline V gene, CDR1 is LGHDT and CDR2 is YNNKEL (reference sequence). The CDR3 covers 14 residues. V usage is TRBV3-1 (or the pseudogene TRBV3-2) and J usage is TRBJ1-1, with 7 bases aligning to TRBD1. This TCR derives from a human donor who received a COVID-19 vaccine. Specimen: CD4+ T cells from PBMCs cultured with HCoV-229E spike peptides, collected after COVID-19 vaccination. CDR3: CASRLTGANTEAFF. CDR3 bases: TGTGCCAGCAGGCTTACAGGGGCCAACACTGAAGCTTTCTTT.